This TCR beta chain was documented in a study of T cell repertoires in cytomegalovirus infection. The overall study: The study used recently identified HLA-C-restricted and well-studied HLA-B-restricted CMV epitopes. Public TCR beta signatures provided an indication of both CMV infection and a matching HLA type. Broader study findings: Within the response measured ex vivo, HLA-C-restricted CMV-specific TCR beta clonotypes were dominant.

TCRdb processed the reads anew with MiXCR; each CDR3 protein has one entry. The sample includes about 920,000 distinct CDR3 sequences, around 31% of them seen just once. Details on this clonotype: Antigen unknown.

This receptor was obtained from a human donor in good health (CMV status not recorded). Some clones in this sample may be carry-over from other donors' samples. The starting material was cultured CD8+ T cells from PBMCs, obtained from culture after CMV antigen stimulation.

In DNA form, the CDR3 reads TGTGCCAGCAGTTTTGCCAGGGGGCTATACGAGCAGTACGTC. Amino acids: CASSFARGLYEQYV. The chain couples TRBV28 to TRBJ2-7, with 8 bases aligning to TRBD1. CDR1 and CDR2 from the germline V gene are MDHEN and SYDVKM. Trimming took 3 bases from V and 4 from J; bases not matched to a gene: 5. CDR3 length: 14 residues.